The clone carrying this TCR beta chain appeared once. The sample belongs to a study of somatic mutations in cytotoxic T cells in rheumatoid arthritis. Trimming took 5 bases from V and 5 from J, leaving 13 bases between them. The CDR3 loop spans 14 amino acids. CDR1 is LNHDA, CDR2 SQIVND, per germline (reference sequence). This table comes from immunoSEQ multiplex PCR, and its TCRdb copy is limited to in-frame clones, with some not included. The table includes around 15,000 clones, 70% to 85% detected once. The TCR originated in an adult with rheumatoid arthritis. The specimen was CD8+ T cells sorted from blood. The rearrangement links TRBV19 to TRBJ1-5; D may be TRBD1 (5 bases). The CDR3 DNA is TGTGCCAGTAGTTCGGGGGGTGTTGATCAGCCCCAGCATTTT. This translates into CASSSGGVDQPQHF.